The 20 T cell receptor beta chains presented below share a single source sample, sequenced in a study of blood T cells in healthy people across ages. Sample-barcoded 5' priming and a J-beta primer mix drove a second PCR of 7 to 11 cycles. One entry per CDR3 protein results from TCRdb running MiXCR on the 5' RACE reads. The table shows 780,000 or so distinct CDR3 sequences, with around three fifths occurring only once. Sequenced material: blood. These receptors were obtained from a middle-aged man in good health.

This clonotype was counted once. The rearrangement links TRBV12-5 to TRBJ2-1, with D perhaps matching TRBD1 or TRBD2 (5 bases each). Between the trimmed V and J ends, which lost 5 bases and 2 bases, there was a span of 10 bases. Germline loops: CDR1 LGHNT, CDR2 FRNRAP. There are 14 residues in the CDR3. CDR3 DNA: TGTGCTAGTGGTGTAATGGGGGCCTACAATGAGCAGTTCTTC. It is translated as CASGVMGAYNEQFF. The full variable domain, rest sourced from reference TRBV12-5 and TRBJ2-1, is DARVTQTPRHKVTEMGQEVTMRCQPILGHNTVFWYRQTMMQGLELLAYFRNRAPLDDSGMPKDRFSAEMPDATLATLKIQPSEPRDSAVYFCASGVMGAYNEQFFGPGTRLTVL.

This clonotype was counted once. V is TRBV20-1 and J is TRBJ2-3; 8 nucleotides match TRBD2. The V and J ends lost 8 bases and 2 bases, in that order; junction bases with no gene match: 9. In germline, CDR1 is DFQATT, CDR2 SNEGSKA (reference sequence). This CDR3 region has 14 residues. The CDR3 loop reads CSSLREGVTDTQYF. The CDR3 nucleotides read TGCAGTTCCCTTCGGGAGGGGGTCACAGATACGCAGTATTTT.

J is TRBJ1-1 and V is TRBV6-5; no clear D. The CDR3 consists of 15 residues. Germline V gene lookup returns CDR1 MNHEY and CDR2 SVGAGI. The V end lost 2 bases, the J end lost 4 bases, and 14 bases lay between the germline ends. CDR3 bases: TGTGCCAGCAGTTACAAAGAGGTCCGGGGCACTGAAGCTTTCTTT. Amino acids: CASSYKEVRGTEAFF.

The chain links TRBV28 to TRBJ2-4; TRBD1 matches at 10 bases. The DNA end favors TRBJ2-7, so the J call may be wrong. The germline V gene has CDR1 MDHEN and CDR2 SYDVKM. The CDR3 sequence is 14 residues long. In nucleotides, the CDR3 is TGTGCCAGCAGTTCTGGGACAGGGGTCCACGAGCAGTACTTC. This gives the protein CASSSGTGVHEQYF.

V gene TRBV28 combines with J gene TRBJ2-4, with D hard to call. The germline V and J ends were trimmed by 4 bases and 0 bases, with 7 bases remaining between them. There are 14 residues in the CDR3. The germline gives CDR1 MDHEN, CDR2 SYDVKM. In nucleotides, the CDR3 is TGTGCCAGCAGTTCCGGCCTAGCCAAAAACATTCAGTACTTC. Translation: CASSSGLAKNIQYF.

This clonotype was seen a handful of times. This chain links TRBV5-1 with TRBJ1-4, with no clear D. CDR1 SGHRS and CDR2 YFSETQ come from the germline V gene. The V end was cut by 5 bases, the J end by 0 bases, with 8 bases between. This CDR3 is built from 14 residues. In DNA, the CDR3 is TGCGCCAGCAGGGACGGGCCAACTAATGAAAAACTGTTTTTT. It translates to CASRDGPTNEKLFF.

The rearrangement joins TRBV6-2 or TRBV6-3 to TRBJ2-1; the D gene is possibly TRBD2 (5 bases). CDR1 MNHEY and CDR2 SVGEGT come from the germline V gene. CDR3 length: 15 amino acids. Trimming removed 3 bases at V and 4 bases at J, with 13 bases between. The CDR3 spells CASSYRLARYNEQFF. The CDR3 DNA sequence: TGTGCCAGCAGTTATCGGCTAGCCCGTTACAATGAGCAGTTCTTC.

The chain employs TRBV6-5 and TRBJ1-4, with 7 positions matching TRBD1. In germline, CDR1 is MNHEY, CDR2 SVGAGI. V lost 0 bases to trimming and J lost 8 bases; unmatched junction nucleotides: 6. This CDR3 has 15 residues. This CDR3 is CASSYSGTESEKLFF. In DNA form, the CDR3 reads TGTGCCAGCAGTTACTCCGGGACAGAAAGCGAAAAACTGTTTTTT.

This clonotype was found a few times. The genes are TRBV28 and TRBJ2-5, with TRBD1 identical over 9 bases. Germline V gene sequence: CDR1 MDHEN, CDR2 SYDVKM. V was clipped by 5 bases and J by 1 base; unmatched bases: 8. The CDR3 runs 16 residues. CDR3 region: CASSVDNRGLQETQYF. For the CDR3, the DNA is TGTGCCAGCAGTGTTGATAACAGGGGGCTCCAAGAGACCCAGTACTTC. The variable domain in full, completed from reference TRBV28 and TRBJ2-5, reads DVKVTQSSRYLVKRTGEKVFLECVQDMDHENMFWYRQDPGLGLRLIYFSYDVKMKEKGDIPEGYSVSREKKERFSLILESASTNQTSMYLCASSVDNRGLQETQYFGPGTRLLVL.

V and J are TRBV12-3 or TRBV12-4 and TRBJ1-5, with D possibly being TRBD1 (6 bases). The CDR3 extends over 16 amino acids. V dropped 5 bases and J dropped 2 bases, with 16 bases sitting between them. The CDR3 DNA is TGTGCCAGCAGTCAGGGGCTTAGGAGAGGCAATCAGCCCCAGCATTTT. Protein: CASSQGLRRGNQPQHF.

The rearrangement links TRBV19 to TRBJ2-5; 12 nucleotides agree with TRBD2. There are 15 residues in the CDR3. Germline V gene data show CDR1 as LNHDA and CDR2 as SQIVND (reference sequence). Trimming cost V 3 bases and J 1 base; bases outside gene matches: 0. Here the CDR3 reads CASSMTSGGQETQYF. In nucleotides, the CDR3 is TGTGCCAGTAGTATGACTAGCGGGGGCCAAGAGACCCAGTACTTC.

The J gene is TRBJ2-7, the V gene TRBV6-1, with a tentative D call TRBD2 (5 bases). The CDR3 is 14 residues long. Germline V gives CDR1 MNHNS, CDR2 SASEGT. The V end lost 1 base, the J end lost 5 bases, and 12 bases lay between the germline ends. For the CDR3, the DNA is TGTGCCAGCAGTGAAGGGGGAGTGACGGACGAGCAGTACTTC. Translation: CASSEGGVTDEQYF.

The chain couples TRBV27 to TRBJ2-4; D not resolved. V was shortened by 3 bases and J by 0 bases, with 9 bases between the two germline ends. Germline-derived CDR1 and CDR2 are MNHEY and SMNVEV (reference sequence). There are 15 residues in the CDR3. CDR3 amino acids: CASSLYRTAKNIQYF. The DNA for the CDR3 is TGTGCCAGCAGTTTGTATCGGACAGCCAAAAACATTCAGTACTTC.

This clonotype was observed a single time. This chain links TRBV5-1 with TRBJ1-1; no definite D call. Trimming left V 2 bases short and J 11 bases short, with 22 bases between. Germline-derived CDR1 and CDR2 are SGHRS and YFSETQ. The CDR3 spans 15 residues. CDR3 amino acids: CASSFGAAVSDSAFF. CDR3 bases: TGCGCCAGCAGCTTTGGCGCCGCGGTTTCTGATAGCGCTTTCTTT.

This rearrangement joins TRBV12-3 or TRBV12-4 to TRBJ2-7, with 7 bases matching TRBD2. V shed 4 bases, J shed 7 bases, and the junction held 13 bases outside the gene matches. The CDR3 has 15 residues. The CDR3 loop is CASSSGLVGLYEQYF. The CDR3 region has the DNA TGTGCCAGCAGTTCAGGACTAGTGGGGTTATATGAGCAGTACTTC.

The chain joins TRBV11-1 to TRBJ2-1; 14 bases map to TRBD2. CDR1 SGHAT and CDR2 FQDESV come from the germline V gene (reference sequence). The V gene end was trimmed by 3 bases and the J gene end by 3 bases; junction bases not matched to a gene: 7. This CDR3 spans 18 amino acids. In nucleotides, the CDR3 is TGTGCCAGCAGCTTCGGGACTAGCGGGAGTGTATACTACAATGAGCAGTTCTTC. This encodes CASSFGTSGSVYYNEQFF.

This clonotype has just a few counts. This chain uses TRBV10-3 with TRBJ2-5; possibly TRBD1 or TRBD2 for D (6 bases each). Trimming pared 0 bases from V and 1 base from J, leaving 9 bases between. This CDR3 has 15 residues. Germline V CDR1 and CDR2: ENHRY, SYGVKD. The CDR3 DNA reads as TGTGCCATCAGTGAGTCGAGGGGGGCCCAAGAGACCCAGTACTTC. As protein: CAISESRGAQETQYF.

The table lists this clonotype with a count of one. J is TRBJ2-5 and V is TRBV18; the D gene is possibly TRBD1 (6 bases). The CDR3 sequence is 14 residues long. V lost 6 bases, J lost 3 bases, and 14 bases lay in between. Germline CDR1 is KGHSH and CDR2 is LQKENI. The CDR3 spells CASSPRGCEETQYF. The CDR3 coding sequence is TGTGCCAGCTCCCCAAGGGGGTGCGAAGAGACCCAGTACTTC.

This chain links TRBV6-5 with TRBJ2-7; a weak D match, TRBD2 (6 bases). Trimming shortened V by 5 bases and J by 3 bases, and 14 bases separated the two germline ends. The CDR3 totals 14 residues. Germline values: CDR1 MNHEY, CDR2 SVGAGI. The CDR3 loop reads CASSSPGSHYEQYF. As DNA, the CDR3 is TGTGCCAGCAGTAGCCCCGGGAGTCACTACGAGCAGTACTTC.

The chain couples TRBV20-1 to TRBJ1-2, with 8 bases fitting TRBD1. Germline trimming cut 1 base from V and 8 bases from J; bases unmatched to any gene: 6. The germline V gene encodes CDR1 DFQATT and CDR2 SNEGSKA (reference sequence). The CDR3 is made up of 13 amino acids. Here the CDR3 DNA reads TGCAGTGCTAGAGTACGGGCAGGGGGCGGCTACACCTTC. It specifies CSARVRAGGGYTF.